What follows are 26 T cell receptor beta chains derived from one specimen sequenced in a study of low-dose radiotherapy and immunotherapy resistance in tumors. Covering alpha and beta chains, TRAV- and TRBV-specific primers were used for the first-strand cDNA. PCR amplification of the TCRs was performed with Phusion for 20 PCR cycles, and it relied on a constant-region primer together with a V-primer adapter. TCRdb fed the reads into MiXCR, producing one record per CDR3 protein. The repertoire includes under 70,000 distinct CDR3 sequences, 20% to 25% of them detected once, and 6.5% to 7% sits in the top ten. Time point reported: after trial treatment. Treatment defined: LDRT plus nivolumab, ipilimumab, low-dose cyclophosphamide and aspirin (RACIN trial). The sample in question was PBMCs, obtained after low-dose radiotherapy plus immunotherapy. Every receptor here comes from a male donor with prostate cancer.

This clonotype has a count of ten or more. CDR3 sequence reads: CASSWGLGTGELFF. CDR3 nucleotide sequence: TGTGCCAGCAGTTGGGGATTGGGTACCGGGGAGCTGTTTTTT. The chain employs TRBV12-3 or TRBV12-4 and TRBJ2-2, with no clear D. The CDR3 is 14 amino acids. The germline V and J ends were trimmed by 4 bases and 5 bases, with 11 bases remaining between them.

As regards this clonotype: This likely traces to a read error, being one base from a far larger clone. J is TRBJ2-2 and V is TRBV5-8; possible D gene TRBD2, 6 bases. This CDR3 has 14 residues. The germline V gene encodes CDR1 SGHTS and CDR2 YDEGEE. The CDR3 nucleotides are TGTGCCAGCAGCCGTGGGAGGAACACCGGGGAGCTGATTTTT. Protein: CASSRGRNTGELIF.

This clonotype was seen repeatedly, ten times or more. This chain uses TRBV28 with TRBJ1-5; D is possibly TRBD1 (6 bases). Trimming removed 5 bases from V and 2 bases from J, with 13 bases in between. Germline V CDR1 and CDR2: MDHEN, SYDVKM. The CDR3 is 15 residues long. This CDR3 is CASSPAGGGNQPQHF. The CDR3 DNA reads TGTGCCAGCAGTCCCGCGGGGGGCGGCAATCAGCCCCAGCATTTT.

Worth noting for this clonotype: The likely explanation is a read error, given a far larger clone one base away. This sequence joins TRBV6-2 or TRBV6-3 and TRBJ2-7; TRBD2 matches 9 bases. The CDR3 has 13 amino acids. V gave up 8 bases and J gave up 7 bases; unmatched junction bases: 9. CDR1 and CDR2 (germline): MNHEY, SVGEGT. CDR3 nucleotide sequence: TGTGCCAGCCACGCGGGGGGGCTTGGTGAGCAGTACTTC. The encoded protein is CASHAGGLGEQYF.

The sample holds many counts of this clonotype. The chain carries TRBV21-1 and TRBJ2-5; the table names TRBD1, a call not compared with the DNA. TRBV21-1 is a documented pseudogene. This CDR3 contains 13 residues. CDR3 bases: TGTGCCAGACAAAAAAAAGGGGGAGAGACCCAGTACTTC. Amino acids: CARQKKGGETQYF.

As for this clonotype: This likely came from a read error, as a far larger clone is one base away. This chain joins TRBV6-2 or TRBV6-3 and TRBJ1-6; TRBD1 matches 8 bases. With 0 bases clipped from V and 9 bases from J, the junction kept 4 bases outside the gene matches. Germline V gene lookup returns CDR1 MNHEY and CDR2 SVGEGT. There are 15 residues in the CDR3. The CDR3 sequence is CASSYSTDRASPLHF. In DNA, the CDR3 is TGTGCCAGCAGTTACTCGACGGACAGGGCTTCACCCCTCCACTTT.

This clonotype was recorded many times. The gene calls are TRBV2 and TRBJ2-7; D remains ambiguous. Germline CDR1 SNHLY, CDR2 FYNNEI. Trimming pared 2 bases from V and 0 bases from J, leaving 2 bases between. CDR3 length: 12 residues. The CDR3 region has the DNA TGTGCCAGCAGTGAAACCTCCTACGAGCAGTACTTC. It translates to CASSETSYEQYF.

This clonotype was detected many times. This chain uses TRBV6-1 with TRBJ2-5; D is tentatively TRBD1 or TRBD2 (5 bases each). The CDR3 length is 13 residues. Germline values: CDR1 MNHNS, CDR2 SASEGT. V was clipped by 9 bases and J by 1 base, with 12 bases between them. The CDR3 here is CASLGVPQETQYF. CDR3 coding DNA: TGTGCCAGTCTGGGGGTCCCCCAAGAGACCCAGTACTTC.

This clonotype was recorded many times. The chain carries TRBV6-2 or TRBV6-3 and TRBJ1-5, with D possibly being TRBD1 (6 bases). The CDR3 has 13 amino acids. The ends were cut back, 5 bases at V and 4 bases at J, with 9 bases in the middle. Germline loops: CDR1 MNHEY, CDR2 SVGEGT. As DNA, the CDR3 is TGTGCCAGCAGTGAGGGGGTGAATCAGCCCCAGCATTTT. Translation: CASSEGVNQPQHF.

CDR3 nucleotide sequence: TGTGCCAGCAGCGGACCCTACTATGGCTACACCTTC. Amino acids: CASSGPYYGYTF. The rearrangement uses TRBV9 and TRBJ1-2; no reliable D call. The V and J ends lost 3 bases and 3 bases respectively, with 6 bases between them. CDR1 and CDR2 from the germline V gene are SGDLS and YYNGEE. This CDR3 contains 12 residues.

Ten or more counts support this clonotype. The gene calls are TRBV6-5 and TRBJ2-5; 8 bases agree with TRBD1. From germline, CDR1 is MNHEY and CDR2 SVGAGI. The CDR3 is 15 residues long. Germline trimming cut 6 bases from V and 5 bases from J; bases unmatched to any gene: 11. CDR3 region: CASRGSGGFLETQYF. The CDR3 nucleotides read TGTGCCAGCAGGGGTTCAGGGGGCTTTTTGGAGACCCAGTACTTC.

This clonotype came up many times. The V call is TRBV19, the J call TRBJ2-5, with no clear D. In germline, CDR1 is LNHDA, CDR2 SQIVND (reference sequence). This CDR3 has 14 residues. V dropped 5 bases and J dropped 2 bases, with 12 bases sitting between them. In DNA form, the CDR3 reads TGTGCCAGTAGTCCTCACTCTTATCAAGAGACCCAGTACTTC. It is translated as CASSPHSYQETQYF.

This clonotype is a singleton in its sample. J is TRBJ2-5 and V is TRBV4-3, with a weak D call TRBD2 (7 bases). Trimming shortened V by 0 bases and J by 4 bases, and 15 bases separated the two germline ends. The CDR3 extends over 16 amino acids. Looked up from germline, CDR1 is LGHNA and CDR2 is YSLEER. The CDR3 DNA reads TGCGCCAGCAGCCAAGAGGGGGGGGCCGCCCTAGAGACCCAGTACTTC. Encoded protein: CASSQEGGAALETQYF.

This clonotype has a count of ten or more. The gene calls are TRBV27 and TRBJ2-2; 8 bases line up with TRBD1. The V gene's germline CDR1 is MNHEY and CDR2 SMNVEV (reference sequence). This CDR3 region has 15 residues. Germline trimming cut 6 bases from V and 5 bases from J; bases unmatched to any gene: 8. DNA of the CDR3: TGTGCCAGCAGACAGATTACAGGGGGGACCGGGGAGCTGTTTTTT. It specifies CASRQITGGTGELFF.

About this clonotype: One base separates it from a far larger clone, so it is likely a read error. The rearrangement links TRBV29-1 to TRBJ2-4, with D possibly TRBD2 on 6 matching bases. Trimming cost V 4 bases and J 13 bases, with 14 bases left between them. The germline V gene encodes CDR1 SQVTM and CDR2 ANQGSEA. The CDR3 totals 11 residues. CDR3 amino acids: CSVGTNNEQYF. The CDR3 nucleotides are TGCAGCGTTGGGACTAACAATGAGCAGTACTTC.

This clonotype was counted many times. The CDR3 protein is CATSEIQGGPDTQYF. The CDR3 coding sequence is TGTGCCACCAGTGAGATACAGGGGGGCCCAGATACGCAGTATTTT. J is TRBJ2-3 and V is TRBV24-1; 8 bases fit TRBD1. With V trimmed by 4 bases and J by 4 bases, 6 bases remained unmatched. This CDR3 spans 15 amino acids. Germline assignment: CDR1 KGHDR and CDR2 SFDVKD.

This clonotype was observed at least ten times. At one of its ends the junction is not consistent with the germline gene, which may arise from a read error. The chain combines TRBV6-2 or TRBV6-3 with TRBJ1-1, with D unresolved. This CDR3 has 9 residues. Per germline, CDR1 MNHEY and CDR2 SVGEGT. The CDR3 DNA sequence: TGTGCCAGCGGTTATGAAGCTTTCTTT. This gives the protein CASGYEAFF.

This clonotype came up many times. Its ends do not fully match the called genes, so a read error is possible. This chain connects TRBV4-1 to TRBJ1-1; no clear D. This CDR3 spans 15 amino acids. Germline V gene data show CDR1 as MGHRA and CDR2 as YSYEKL. CDR3: CASSQGFGGNTEAFF. Written as DNA, the CDR3 is TGTGCCAGCAGCCAAGGCTTCGGAGGGAACACTGAAGCTTTCTTT.

This clonotype was recorded many times. The chain uses TRBV6-5 and TRBJ2-1; 11 positions match TRBD2. The CDR3 sequence is 15 residues long. Germline CDR1 is MNHEY and CDR2 is SVGAGI. V gave up 6 bases and J gave up 5 bases; unmatched junction bases: 6. The CDR3 loop reads CASRRGGLADNEQFF. CDR3 nucleotides: TGTGCCAGCAGGCGCGGGGGACTAGCGGACAATGAGCAGTTCTTC.

The chain recombines TRBV5-1 with TRBJ2-5; D possibly corresponds to TRBD1 (5 bases). This CDR3 region has 14 residues. V shed 2 bases and J shed 5 bases, with 13 bases lying between them. In germline, CDR1 is SGHRS, CDR2 YFSETQ. As DNA, the CDR3 is TGCGCCAGCAGCTTAATAGGGGTTGGGGAGACCCAGTACTTC. As protein: CASSLIGVGETQYF.

The sample holds many counts of this clonotype. The V gene is TRBV11-2, the J gene TRBJ2-2, with D perhaps matching TRBD1 (5 bases). Trimming cost V 5 bases and J 3 bases, with 16 bases left between them. The CDR3 extends over 16 amino acids. Germline V gene lookup returns CDR1 SGHAT and CDR2 FQNNGV. CDR3 bases: TGTGCCAGCAGCCGTTTGGGGCAGGGATACACCGGGGAGCTGTTTTTT. Amino acid sequence: CASSRLGQGYTGELFF.

This clonotype was seen many times. At one of its ends the junction is not consistent with the germline gene, which may arise from a read error. V usage is TRBV5-5 and J usage is TRBJ1-2, with D tentatively TRBD1 (6 bases). In germline, CDR1 is SGHKS, CDR2 YYEKEE (reference sequence). The CDR3 is made up of 13 amino acids. This chain's CDR3 is CASSLGATGGYTF. CDR3 in DNA: TGCGCCAGCAGCTTGGGGGCAACGGGTGGCTACACCTTC.

The CDR3 nucleotides are TGTGCCAGCACCCCAGGACTAGCGGAGCGGCAGTTCTTC. The encoded protein is CASTPGLAERQFF. The chain joins TRBV5-6 to TRBJ2-1, with 10 bases lining up with TRBD2. V shed 6 bases, J shed 12 bases, and the junction held 9 bases outside the gene matches. Germline CDR1 SGHDT, CDR2 YYEEEE. The CDR3 has 13 amino acids.

This clonotype was seen ten or more times. V is TRBV20-1 and J is TRBJ2-3; D may be TRBD2 (5 bases). V lost 1 base, J lost 0 bases, and 11 bases lay in between. The CDR3 runs to 15 residues. Germline V gives CDR1 DFQATT, CDR2 SNEGSKA (reference sequence). In DNA, the CDR3 is TGCAGTGCTAGAGCTTTCGGACTGAGCACAGATACGCAGTATTTT. It codes for CSARAFGLSTDTQYF.

This clonotype has only a few counts. A far larger clone is off by one base, so a read error is likely. The chain carries TRBV12-3 or TRBV12-4 and TRBJ2-7; 8 bases map to TRBD2. The CDR3 contains 15 residues. J gave up 7 bases and V 6 bases, and 14 bases lay outside the gene matches. As DNA, the CDR3 is TGTGCCAGCAGCTTGGGCGGGAGGACCTACAATGAGCAGTACTTC. Translated, it gives CASSLGGRTYNEQYF.

This clonotype was observed many times. The V call is TRBV25-1, the J call TRBJ2-3, with 10 bases lining up with TRBD1. After removal of 7 bases from V and 6 bases from J, the junction contained 13 bases not matched to a gene. The CDR3 has 16 amino acids. Germline V CDR1 and CDR2: MGHDK, SYGVNS. CDR3 DNA sequence: TGTGCCAGCACCCAGGACAGGGGGTTCATCTCGGATACGCAGTATTTT. Encoded protein: CASTQDRGFISDTQYF.